The rows below give T cell receptor beta chains drawn from one sample of a study of post-analysis software for immune sequencing data. TCRdb ran MiXCR on the PCR reads and lists one entry per CDR3 protein. The sample lists about half a million distinct CDR3 sequences; under 40% were seen once. The sequenced sample consisted of blood. The receptor set was obtained from a girl under 18 with multiple sclerosis. CDR3s include the opening cysteine and the closing phenylalanine or tryptophan. The D gene is left open where the match is weak. Some rows have no size entry. The others give once, few or many, or a class for an expanded clone.

J | V | size | D | CDR3 | DNA
TRBJ2-3 | TRBV20-1 | few | . | CSASAEENTDTQYF | TGCAGTGCTAGTGCAGAGGAAAACACAGATACGCAGTATTTT
TRBJ1-2 | TRBV29-1 | . | TRBD1 | CSAPDRGNYGYTF | TGCAGCGCGCCGGACAGGGGAAACTATGGCTACACCTTC
TRBJ2-1 | TRBV10-3 | . | TRBD2 | CAISDPRGGPKGEQFF | TGTGCCATCAGTGACCCCCGGGGGGGCCCGAAGGGTGAGCAGTTCTTC
TRBJ1-2 | TRBV20-1 | . | . | CSALQQANYGYTF | TGCAGTGCTCTCCAACAGGCTAACTATGGCTACACCTTC
TRBJ1-5 | TRBV4-1 | few | TRBD1 | CASSQLGDRDQPQHF | TGCGCCAGCAGCCAACTTGGGGACAGAGATCAGCCCCAGCATTTT
TRBJ2-1 | TRBV10-3 | few | . | CAISESKGDNEQFF | TGTGCCATCAGTGAGTCGAAGGGTGACAATGAGCAGTTCTTC
TRBJ2-1 | TRBV7-3 | few | . | CASSWGLGNEQFF | TGTGCCAGCAGCTGGGGCCTCGGCAATGAGCAGTTCTTC
TRBJ2-7 | TRBV5-1 | few | . | CASSTPGQSYNEQYF | TGCGCCAGCAGCACCCCGGGGCAGTCCTACAATGAGCAGTACTTC
TRBJ2-3 | TRBV7-9 | . | TRBD2 | CASSPLAGGRWPDTRYF | TGTGCCAGCAGCCCACTAGCGGGGGGGAGGTGGCCAGATACGCGGTATTTT
TRBJ1-1 | TRBV3-1 | . | . | CASSQDGVWKTEAFF | TGTGCCAGCAGCCAAGATGGGGTGTGGAAGACTGAAGCTTTCTTT
TRBJ2-1 | TRBV12-3/TRBV12-4 | . | TRBD2 | CASSLHHRGLAGGSSYNEQFF | TGTGCCAGCAGTTTACACCATCGGGGACTAGCGGGGGGGAGCTCCTACAATGAGCAGTTCTTC
TRBJ2-3 | TRBV20-1 | . | . | CSALTTRISTDTQYF | TGCAGTGCTTTGACGACTAGGATTAGCACAGATACGCAGTATTTT
TRBJ1-1 | TRBV6-5 | few | . | CASSFQGSTEAFF | TGTGCCAGCAGTTTCCAGGGGTCCACTGAAGCTTTCTTT
TRBJ2-7 | TRBV7-9 | . | . | CASSLGRAGAGYEQYF | TGTGCCAGCAGCTTAGGTCGGGCAGGGGCCGGCTACGAGCAGTACTTC
TRBJ2-5 | TRBV20-1 | many | . | CSARDLIRTQETQYF | TGCAGTGCTAGAGATCTCATTCGGACACAAGAGACCCAGTACTTC
TRBJ2-7 | TRBV20-1 | . | . | CSARGGMDYEQYF | TGCAGTGCTAGGGGGGGAATGGATTACGAGCAGTACTTC
TRBJ2-1 | TRBV20-1 | few | TRBD2 | CSARDPGLAGYNEQFF | TGCAGTGCTAGAGATCCGGGACTAGCGGGGTACAATGAGCAGTTCTTC
TRBJ1-5 | TRBV18 | . | TRBD1 | CASSHDRGDQPQHF | TGTGCCAGCTCGCATGACAGGGGTGATCAGCCCCAGCATTTT
TRBJ2-1 | TRBV29-1 | . | TRBD1 | CSVDIRQGVESSYNEQFF | TGCAGCGTTGATATCAGACAGGGGGTTGAGAGCTCCTACAATGAGCAGTTCTTC
TRBJ1-2 | TRBV5-1 | few | . | CASRAGTYGYTF | TGCGCCAGCAGAGCAGGGACTTATGGCTACACCTTC
TRBJ2-3 | TRBV13 | . | . | CASSPPGASEDTQYF | TGTGCCAGCAGCCCTCCCGGGGCTAGCGAGGATACGCAGTATTTT
TRBJ1-5 | TRBV29-1 | few | . | CSGGGHNQPQHF | TGCAGCGGTGGGGGACATAATCAGCCCCAGCATTTT
TRBJ2-1 | TRBV7-2 | . | . | CASSLASGDSYNEQFF | TGTGCCAGCAGCTTAGCCAGTGGAGACTCCTACAATGAGCAGTTCTTC
TRBJ2-5 | TRBV9 | . | . | CASSESSGEVLETQYF | TGTGCCAGCAGCGAGTCGTCTGGGGAGGTCCTAGAGACCCAGTACTTC
TRBJ1-2 | TRBV4-1 | . | . | CASSQDSGRAYGYTF | TGCGCCAGCAGCCAAGATTCAGGGAGGGCCTATGGCTACACCTTC
TRBJ2-7 | TRBV6-6 | . | . | CASSYSGDYRYEQYF | TGTGCCAGCAGTTACTCCGGAGATTATCGCTACGAGCAGTACTTC
TRBJ2-4 | TRBV6-2/TRBV6-3 | . | TRBD2 | CASIAGGRKNIQYF | TGTGCCAGCATTGCGGGGGGCCGCAAAAACATTCAGTACTTC
TRBJ2-7 | TRBV7-9 | . | . | CASSLSGNSYEQYF | TGTGCCAGCAGCCTTAGCGGCAACTCCTACGAGCAGTACTTC
TRBJ2-7 | TRBV4-2 | . | . | CASSQDPTRAERDEQYF | TGTGCCAGCAGCCAAGATCCGACCCGAGCGGAGCGCGACGAGCAGTACTTC
TRBJ1-4 | TRBV7-2 | . | TRBD1 | CAGSPQDRGRFANEKLFF | TGTGCCGGCAGCCCCCAGGACAGGGGGCGGTTCGCTAATGAAAAACTGTTTTTT
TRBJ2-7 | TRBV6-1 | once | TRBD2 | CASTRFSGGGGSYEQYF | TGTGCCAGCACCAGATTCAGCGGGGGTGGTGGCTCCTACGAGCAGTACTTC
TRBJ2-3 | TRBV7-9 | once | . | CACSPNSQQTQYF | TGTGCCTGCAGCCCGAACTCACAGCAGACGCAGTATTTT
TRBJ2-7 | TRBV4-1 | few | . | CASQWEGAYEQYF | TGCGCCAGCCAATGGGAGGGGGCCTACGAGCAGTACTTC
TRBJ2-1 | TRBV10-3 | few | . | CAISEVDNEQFF | TGTGCCATCAGTGAAGTGGACAATGAGCAGTTCTTC
TRBJ2-5 | TRBV20-1 | . | . | CSARTGPNRVEQYF | TGCAGTGCTAGAACTGGGCCAAACAGGGTTGAGCAGTACTTC
TRBJ1-4 | TRBV5-1 | . | . | CASRDQPNEKLFF | TGCGCCAGCAGAGATCAGCCTAATGAAAAACTGTTTTTT
TRBJ1-4 | TRBV5-1 | . | . | CASSVSGGSTNEKLFF | TGCGCCAGCAGTGTTTCCGGTGGGTCAACTAATGAAAAACTGTTTTTT
TRBJ2-1 | TRBV3-1 | . | . | CASSLPGGAGEQFF | TGTGCCAGCAGCCTACCTGGCGGGGCAGGTGAGCAGTTCTTC
TRBJ2-3 | TRBV2 | . | . | CASKWLISTDTQYF | TGTGCCAGCAAATGGCTGATTAGCACAGATACGCAGTATTTT
TRBJ2-3 | TRBV20-1 | few | . | CSANTPGGRFTDTQYF | TGCAGTGCGAATACCCCCGGGGGGCGGTTCACAGATACGCAGTATTTT
TRBJ2-7 | TRBV3-1 | once | . | CASSQNGHLYEQYF | TGTGCCAGCAGCCAAAACGGACACCTCTACGAGCAGTACTTC